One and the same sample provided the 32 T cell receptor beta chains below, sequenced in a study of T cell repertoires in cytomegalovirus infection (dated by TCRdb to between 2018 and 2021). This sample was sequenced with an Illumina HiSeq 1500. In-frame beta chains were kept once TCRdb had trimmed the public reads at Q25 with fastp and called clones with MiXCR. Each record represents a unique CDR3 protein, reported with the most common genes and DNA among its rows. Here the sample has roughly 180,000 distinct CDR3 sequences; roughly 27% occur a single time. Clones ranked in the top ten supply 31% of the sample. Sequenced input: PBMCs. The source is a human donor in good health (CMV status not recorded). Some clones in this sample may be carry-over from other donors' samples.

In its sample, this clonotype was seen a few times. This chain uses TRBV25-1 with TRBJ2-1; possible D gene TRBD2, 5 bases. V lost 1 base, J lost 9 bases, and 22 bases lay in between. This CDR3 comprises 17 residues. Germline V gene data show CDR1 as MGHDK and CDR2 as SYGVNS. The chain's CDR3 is CASSESPRLAILAEQFF. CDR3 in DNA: TGTGCCAGCAGTGAATCTCCCCGGCTAGCTATCCTTGCTGAGCAGTTCTTC.

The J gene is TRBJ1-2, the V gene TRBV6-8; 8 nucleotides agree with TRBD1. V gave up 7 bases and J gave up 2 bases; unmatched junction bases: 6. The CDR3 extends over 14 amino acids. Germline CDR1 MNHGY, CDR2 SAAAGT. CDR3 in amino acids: CASTPGQVNYGYTF. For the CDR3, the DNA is TGTGCCAGCACCCCGGGACAGGTGAACTATGGCTACACCTTC.

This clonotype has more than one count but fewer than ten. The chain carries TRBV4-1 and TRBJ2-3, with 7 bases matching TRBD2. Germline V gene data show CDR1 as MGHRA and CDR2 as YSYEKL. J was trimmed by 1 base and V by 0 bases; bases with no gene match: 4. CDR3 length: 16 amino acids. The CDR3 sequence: CASSQEAGLGTDTQYF. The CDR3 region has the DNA TGCGCCAGCAGCCAAGAAGCGGGGCTGGGCACAGATACGCAGTATTTT.

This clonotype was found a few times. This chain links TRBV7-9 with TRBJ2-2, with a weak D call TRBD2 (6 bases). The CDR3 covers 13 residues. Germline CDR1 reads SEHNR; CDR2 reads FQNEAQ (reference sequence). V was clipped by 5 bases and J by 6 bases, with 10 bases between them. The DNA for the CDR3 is TGTGCCAGCAGCCCAGCGGGCTCCGGGGAGCTGTTTTTT. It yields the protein CASSPAGSGELFF.

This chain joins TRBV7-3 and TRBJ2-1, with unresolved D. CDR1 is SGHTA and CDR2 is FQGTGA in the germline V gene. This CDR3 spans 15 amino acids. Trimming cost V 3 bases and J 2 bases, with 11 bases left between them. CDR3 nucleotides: TGTGCCAGCAGCTTGACGACGAACCCCTACAATGAGCAGTTCTTC. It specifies CASSLTTNPYNEQFF.

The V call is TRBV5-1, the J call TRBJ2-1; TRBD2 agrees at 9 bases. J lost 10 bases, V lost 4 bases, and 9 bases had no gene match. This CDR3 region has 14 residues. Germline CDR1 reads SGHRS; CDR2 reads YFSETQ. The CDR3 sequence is CASSPGTSSPEQFF. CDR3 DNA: TGCGCCAGCAGCCCCGGGACTAGCTCTCCCGAGCAGTTCTTC.

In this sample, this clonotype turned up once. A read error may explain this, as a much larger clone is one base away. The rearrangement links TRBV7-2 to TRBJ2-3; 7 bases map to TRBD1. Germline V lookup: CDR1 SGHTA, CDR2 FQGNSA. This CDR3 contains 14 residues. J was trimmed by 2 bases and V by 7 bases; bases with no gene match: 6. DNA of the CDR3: TGTGCCAGCATCCCGACAGGGACCACAGATACGCAGTATTTT. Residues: CASIPTGTTDTQYF.

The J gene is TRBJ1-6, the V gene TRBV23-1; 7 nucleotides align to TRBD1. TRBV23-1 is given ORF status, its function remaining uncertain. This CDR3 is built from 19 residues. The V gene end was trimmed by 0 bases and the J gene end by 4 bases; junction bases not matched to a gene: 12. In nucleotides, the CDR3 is TGCGCCAGCAGTCAATCATTTTCCGGGACAGATAGATATAATTCACCCCTCCACTTT. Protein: CASSQSFSGTDRYNSPLHF.

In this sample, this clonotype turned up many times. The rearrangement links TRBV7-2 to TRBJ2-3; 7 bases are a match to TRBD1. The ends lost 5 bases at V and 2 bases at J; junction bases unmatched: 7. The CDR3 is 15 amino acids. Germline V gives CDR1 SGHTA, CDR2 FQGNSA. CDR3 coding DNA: TGTGCCAGCAGCGATACAGGGGACCCCACAGATACGCAGTATTTT. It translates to CASSDTGDPTDTQYF.

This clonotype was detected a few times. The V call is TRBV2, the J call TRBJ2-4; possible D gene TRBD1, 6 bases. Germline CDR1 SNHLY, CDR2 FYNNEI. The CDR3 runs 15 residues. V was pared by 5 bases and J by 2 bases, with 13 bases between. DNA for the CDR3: TGTGCCAGCAGTTTACAGGGCATGACCAAAAACATTCAGTACTTC. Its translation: CASSLQGMTKNIQYF.

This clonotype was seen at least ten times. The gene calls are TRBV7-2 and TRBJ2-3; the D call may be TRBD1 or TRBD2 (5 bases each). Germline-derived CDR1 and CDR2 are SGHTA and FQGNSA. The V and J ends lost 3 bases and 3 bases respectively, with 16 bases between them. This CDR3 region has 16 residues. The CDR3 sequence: CASSFLAGGRTDTQYF. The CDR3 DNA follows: TGTGCCAGCAGCTTCCTAGCTGGGGGACGAACAGATACGCAGTATTTT.

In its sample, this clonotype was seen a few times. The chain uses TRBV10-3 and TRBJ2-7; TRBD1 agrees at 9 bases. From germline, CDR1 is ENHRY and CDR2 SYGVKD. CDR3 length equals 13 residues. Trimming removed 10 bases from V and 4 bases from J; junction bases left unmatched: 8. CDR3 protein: CATRTGVEYEQYF. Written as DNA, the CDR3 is TGTGCCACCAGGACAGGGGTGGAGTACGAGCAGTACTTC.

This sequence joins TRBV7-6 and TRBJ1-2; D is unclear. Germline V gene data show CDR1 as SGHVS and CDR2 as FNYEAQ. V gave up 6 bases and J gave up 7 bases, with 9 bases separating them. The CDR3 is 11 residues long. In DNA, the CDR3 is TGTGCCAGCAGGTCCTTAGCTGGCTACACCTTC. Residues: CASRSLAGYTF.

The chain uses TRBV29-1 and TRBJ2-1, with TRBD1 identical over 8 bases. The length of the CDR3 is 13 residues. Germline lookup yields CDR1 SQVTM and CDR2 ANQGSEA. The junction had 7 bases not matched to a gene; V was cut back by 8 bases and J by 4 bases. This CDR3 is CSTYTGGYNEQFF. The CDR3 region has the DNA TGCAGCACCTACACAGGGGGGTACAATGAGCAGTTCTTC.

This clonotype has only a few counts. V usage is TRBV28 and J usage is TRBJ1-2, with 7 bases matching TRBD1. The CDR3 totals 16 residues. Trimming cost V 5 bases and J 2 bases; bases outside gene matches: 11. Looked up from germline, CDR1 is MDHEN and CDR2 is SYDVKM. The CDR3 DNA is TGTGCCAGCAGTCTCCCAGGGGGTTTTGAGAACTATGGCTACACCTTC. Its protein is CASSLPGGFENYGYTF.

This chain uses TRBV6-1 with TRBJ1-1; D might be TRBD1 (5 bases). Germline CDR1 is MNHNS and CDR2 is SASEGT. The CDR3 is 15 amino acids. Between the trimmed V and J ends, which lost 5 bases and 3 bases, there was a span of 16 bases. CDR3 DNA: TGTGCCAGCAGTTGGGAGGGGAATGAGTACACTGAAGCTTTCTTT. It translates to CASSWEGNEYTEAFF.

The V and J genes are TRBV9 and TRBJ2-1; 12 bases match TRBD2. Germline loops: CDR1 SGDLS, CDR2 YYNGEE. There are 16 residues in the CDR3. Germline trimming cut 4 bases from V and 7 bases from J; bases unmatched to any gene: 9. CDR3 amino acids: CASSLTSGGLLNEQFF. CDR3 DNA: TGTGCCAGCAGCCTGACTAGCGGGGGCCTCCTTAATGAGCAGTTCTTC.

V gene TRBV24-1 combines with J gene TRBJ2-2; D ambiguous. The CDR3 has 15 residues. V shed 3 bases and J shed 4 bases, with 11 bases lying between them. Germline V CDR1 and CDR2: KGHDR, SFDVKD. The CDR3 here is CATSDTQAGTGELFF. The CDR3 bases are TGTGCCACCAGTGATACTCAGGCAGGCACCGGGGAGCTGTTTTTT.

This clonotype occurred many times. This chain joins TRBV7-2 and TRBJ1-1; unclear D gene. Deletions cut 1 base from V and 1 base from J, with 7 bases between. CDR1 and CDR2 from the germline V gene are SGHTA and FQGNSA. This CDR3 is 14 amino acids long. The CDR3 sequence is CASSLDHGNTEAFF. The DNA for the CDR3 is TGTGCCAGCAGCTTAGACCATGGGAACACTGAAGCTTTCTTT.

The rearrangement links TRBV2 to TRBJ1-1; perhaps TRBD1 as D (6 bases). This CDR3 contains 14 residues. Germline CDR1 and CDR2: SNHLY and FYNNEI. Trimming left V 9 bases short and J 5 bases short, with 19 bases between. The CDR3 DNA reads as TGTGCCAGTAATCCCGGGACAACAGGGACTGAAGCTTTCTTT. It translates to CASNPGTTGTEAFF. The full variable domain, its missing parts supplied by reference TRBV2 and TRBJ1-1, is EPEVTQTPSHQVTQMGQEVILRCVPISNHLYFYWYRQILGQKVEFLVSFYNNEISEKSEIFDDQFSVERPDGSNFTLKIRSTKLEDSAMYFCASNPGTTGTEAFFGQGTRLTVV.

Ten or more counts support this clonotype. CDR3 protein: CASSYRDRQETQYF. CDR3 nucleotides: TGTGCCAGCAGTTACCGGGACAGACAAGAGACCCAGTACTTC. The J gene is TRBJ2-5, the V gene TRBV6-6, with 7 bases that match TRBD1. V trimming: 2 bases; J trimming: 2 bases; junction bases outside the gene matches: 2. The CDR3 is 14 amino acids. Germline V gives CDR1 MNHNY, CDR2 SVGAGI (reference sequence).

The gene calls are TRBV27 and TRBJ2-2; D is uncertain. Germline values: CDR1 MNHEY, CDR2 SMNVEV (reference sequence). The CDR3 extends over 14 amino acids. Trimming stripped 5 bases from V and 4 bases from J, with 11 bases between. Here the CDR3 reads CASSPRPGTGELFF. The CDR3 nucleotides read TGTGCCAGCAGTCCCCGTCCCGGCACCGGGGAGCTGTTTTTT.

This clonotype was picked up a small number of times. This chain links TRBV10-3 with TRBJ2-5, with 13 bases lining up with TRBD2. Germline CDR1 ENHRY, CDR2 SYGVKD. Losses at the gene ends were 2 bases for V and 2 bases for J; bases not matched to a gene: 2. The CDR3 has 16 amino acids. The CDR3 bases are TGTGCCATCAGTGAGGGACTAGCGGGGGTTCAAGAGACCCAGTACTTC. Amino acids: CAISEGLAGVQETQYF.

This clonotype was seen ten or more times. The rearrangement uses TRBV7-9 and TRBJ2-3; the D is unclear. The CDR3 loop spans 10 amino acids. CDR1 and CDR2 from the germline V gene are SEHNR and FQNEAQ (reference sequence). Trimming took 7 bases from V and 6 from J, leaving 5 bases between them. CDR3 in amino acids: CASMMDTQYF. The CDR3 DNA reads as TGTGCCAGCATGATGGATACGCAGTATTTT.

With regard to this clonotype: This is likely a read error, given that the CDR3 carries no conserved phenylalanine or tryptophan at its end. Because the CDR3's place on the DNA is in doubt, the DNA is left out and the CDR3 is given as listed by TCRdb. The CDR3 region is CASSPGLAYEQHI. The V and J genes are TRBV5-6 and TRBJ2-7; TRBD2 is the table's D call and was not checked against the DNA. The CDR3 is 13 amino acids in total, end residues counted. In germline, CDR1 is SGHDT, CDR2 YYEEEE.

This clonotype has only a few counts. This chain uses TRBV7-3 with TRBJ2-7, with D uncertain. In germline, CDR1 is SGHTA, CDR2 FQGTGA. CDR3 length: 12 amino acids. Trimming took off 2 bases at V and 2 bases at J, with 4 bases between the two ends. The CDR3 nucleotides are TGTGCCAGCAGCTTAGTTACCTACGAGCAGTACTTC. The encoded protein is CASSLVTYEQYF.

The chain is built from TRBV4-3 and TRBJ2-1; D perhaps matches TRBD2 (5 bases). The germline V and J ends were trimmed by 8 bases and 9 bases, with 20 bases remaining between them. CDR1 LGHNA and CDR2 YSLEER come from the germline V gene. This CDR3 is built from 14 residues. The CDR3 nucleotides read TGCGCCAGCGGACCCGGGGTACAGTCGGGTGAGCAGTTCTTC. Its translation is CASGPGVQSGEQFF.

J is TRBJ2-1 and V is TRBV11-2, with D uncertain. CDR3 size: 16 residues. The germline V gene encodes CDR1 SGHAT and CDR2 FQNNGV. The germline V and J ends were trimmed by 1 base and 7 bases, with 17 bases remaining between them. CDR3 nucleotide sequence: TGTGCCAGCAGCTTAGTTGAAGTTGTCAGCCCGAATGAGCAGTTCTTC. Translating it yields CASSLVEVVSPNEQFF.

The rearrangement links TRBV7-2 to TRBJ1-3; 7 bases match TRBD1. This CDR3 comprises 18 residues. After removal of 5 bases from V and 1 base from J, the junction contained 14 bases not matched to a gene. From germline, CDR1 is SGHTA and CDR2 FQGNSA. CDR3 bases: TGTGCCAGCAGCGCCCCGTTGACAGGGAGGCAATCTGGAAACACCATATATTTT. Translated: CASSAPLTGRQSGNTIYF.

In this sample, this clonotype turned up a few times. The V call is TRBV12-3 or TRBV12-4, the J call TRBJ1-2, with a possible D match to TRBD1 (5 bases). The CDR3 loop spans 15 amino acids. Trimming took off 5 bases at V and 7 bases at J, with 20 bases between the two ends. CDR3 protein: CASSGDSGALGGYTF. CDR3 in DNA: TGTGCCAGCAGTGGTGACAGCGGGGCGTTGGGTGGCTACACCTTC.

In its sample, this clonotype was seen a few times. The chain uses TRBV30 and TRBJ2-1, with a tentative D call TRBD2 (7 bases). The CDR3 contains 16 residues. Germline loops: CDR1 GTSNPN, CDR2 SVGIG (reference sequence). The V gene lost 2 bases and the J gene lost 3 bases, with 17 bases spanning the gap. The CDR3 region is CAWSSAGGGDYNEQFF. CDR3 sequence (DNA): TGTGCCTGGAGTTCGGCTGGCGGGGGCGACTACAATGAGCAGTTCTTC.

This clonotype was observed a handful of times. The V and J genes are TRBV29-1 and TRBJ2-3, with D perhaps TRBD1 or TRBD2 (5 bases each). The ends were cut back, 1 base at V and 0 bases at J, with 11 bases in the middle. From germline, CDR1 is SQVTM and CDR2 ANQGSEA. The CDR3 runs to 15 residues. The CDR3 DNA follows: TGCAGCGTTGAAGTTGGGGGTCCTAGCACAGATACGCAGTATTTT. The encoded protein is CSVEVGGPSTDTQYF.